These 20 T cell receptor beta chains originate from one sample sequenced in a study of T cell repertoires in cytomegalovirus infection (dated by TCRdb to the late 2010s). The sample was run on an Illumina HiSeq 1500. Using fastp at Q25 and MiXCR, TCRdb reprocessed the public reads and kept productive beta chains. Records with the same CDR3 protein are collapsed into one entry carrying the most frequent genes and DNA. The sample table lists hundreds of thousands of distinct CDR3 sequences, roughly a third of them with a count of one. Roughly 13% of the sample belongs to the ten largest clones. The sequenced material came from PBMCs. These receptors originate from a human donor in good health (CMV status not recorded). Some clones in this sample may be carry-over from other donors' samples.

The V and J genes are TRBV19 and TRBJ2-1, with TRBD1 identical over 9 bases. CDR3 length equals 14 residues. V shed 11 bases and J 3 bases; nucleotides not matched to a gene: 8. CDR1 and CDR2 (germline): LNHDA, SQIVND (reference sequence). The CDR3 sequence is CAASGTGRYNEQFF. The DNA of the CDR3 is TGTGCCGCCTCCGGGACAGGGCGCTACAATGAGCAGTTCTTC.

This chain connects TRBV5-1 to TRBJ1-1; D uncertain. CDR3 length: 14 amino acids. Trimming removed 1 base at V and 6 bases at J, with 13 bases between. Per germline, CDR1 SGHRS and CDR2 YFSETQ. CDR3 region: CASSLRGGIPEAFF. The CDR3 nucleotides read TGCGCCAGCAGCTTGCGGGGAGGGATCCCTGAAGCTTTCTTT.

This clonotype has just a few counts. The CDR3 region is CSVGDSIYEQYF. In nucleotides, the CDR3 is TGCAGCGTGGGGGACAGTATCTACGAGCAGTACTTC. The rearrangement joins TRBV29-1 to TRBJ2-7; 7 bases agree with TRBD1. Germline assignment: CDR1 SQVTM and CDR2 ANQGSEA. The length of the CDR3 is 12 residues. The ends lost 6 bases at V and 3 bases at J; junction bases unmatched: 5.

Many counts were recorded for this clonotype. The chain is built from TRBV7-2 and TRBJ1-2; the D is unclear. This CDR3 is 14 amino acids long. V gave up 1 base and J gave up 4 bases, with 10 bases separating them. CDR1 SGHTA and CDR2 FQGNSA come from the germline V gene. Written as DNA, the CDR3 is TGTGCCAGCAGCTTAGACGGCCCTGGCTATGGCTACACCTTC. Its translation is CASSLDGPGYGYTF.

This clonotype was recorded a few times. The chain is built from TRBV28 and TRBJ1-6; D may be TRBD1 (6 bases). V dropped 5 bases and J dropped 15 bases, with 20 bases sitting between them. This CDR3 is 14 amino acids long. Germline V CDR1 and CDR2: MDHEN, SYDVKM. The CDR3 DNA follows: TGTGCCAGCAGTCCACACTGGGGGGCACGAATCCTCCACTTT. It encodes CASSPHWGARILHF.

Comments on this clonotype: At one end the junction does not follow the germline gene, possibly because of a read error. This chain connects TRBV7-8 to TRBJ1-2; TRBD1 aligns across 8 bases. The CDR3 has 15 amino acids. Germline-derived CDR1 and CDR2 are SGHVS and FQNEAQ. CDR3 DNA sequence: TGTGACAGCAGCTGGTCCATGGACAGGGTCTATGGCTACACCTTC. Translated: CDSSWSMDRVYGYTF. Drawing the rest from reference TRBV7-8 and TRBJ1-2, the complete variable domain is GAGVSQSPRYKVAKRGQDVALRCDPISGHVSLFWYQQALGQGPEFLTYFQNEAQLDKSGLPSDRFFAERPEGSVSTLKIQRTQQEDSAVYLCDSSWSMDRVYGYTFGSGTRLTVV.

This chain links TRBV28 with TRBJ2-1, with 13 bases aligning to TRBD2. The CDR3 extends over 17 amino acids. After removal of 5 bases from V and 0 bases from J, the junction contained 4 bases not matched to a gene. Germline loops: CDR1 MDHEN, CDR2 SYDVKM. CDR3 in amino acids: CASSTSGGESSYNEQFF. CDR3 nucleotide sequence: TGTGCCAGCAGTACTAGCGGGGGGGAGAGCTCCTACAATGAGCAGTTCTTC.

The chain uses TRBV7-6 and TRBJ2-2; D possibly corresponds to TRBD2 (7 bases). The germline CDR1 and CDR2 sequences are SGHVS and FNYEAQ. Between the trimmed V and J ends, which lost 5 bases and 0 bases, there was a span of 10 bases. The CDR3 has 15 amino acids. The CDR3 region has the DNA TGTGCCAGCAGCGCGGGGGCGACGAACACCGGGGAGCTGTTTTTT. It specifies CASSAGATNTGELFF.

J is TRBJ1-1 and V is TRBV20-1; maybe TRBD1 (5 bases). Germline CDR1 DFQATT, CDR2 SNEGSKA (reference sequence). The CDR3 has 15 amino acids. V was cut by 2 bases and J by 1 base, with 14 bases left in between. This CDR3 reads CSARFRLGANTEAFF. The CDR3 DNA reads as TGCAGTGCTAGATTCCGGCTTGGGGCGAACACTGAAGCTTTCTTT.

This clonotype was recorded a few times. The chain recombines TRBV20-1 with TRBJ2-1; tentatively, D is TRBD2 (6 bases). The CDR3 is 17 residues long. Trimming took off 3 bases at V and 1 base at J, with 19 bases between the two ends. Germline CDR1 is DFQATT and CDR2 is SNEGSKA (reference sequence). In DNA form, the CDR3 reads TGCAGTGCTAGGCCCTCCGGGAGCGGCGGATCCTACAATGAGCAGTTCTTC. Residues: CSARPSGSGGSYNEQFF.

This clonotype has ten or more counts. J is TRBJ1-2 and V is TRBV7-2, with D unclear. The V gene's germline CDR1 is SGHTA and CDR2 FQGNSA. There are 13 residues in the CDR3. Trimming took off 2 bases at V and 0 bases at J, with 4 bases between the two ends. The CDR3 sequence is CASSLNSNYGYTF. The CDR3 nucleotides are TGTGCCAGCAGCTTAAACTCTAACTATGGCTACACCTTC.

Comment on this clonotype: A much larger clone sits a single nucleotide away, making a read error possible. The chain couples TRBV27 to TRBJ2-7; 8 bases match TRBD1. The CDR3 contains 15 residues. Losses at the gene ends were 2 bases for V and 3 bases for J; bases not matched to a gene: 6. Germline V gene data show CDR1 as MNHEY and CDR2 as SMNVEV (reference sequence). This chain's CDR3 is CASSLTGQEDYEQYF. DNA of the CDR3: TGTGCCAGCAGTTTAACGGGACAGGAGGACTACGAGCAGTACTTC.

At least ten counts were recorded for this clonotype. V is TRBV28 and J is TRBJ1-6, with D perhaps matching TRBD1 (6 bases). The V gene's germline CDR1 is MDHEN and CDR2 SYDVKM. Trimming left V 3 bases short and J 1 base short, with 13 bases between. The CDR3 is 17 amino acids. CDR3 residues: CASSLQGLRSYNSPLHF. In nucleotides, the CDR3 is TGTGCCAGCAGTTTGCAGGGGCTTAGGTCCTATAATTCACCCCTCCACTTT.

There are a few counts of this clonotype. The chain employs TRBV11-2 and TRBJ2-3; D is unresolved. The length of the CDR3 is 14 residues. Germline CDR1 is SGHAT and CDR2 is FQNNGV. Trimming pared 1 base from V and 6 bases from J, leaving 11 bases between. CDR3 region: CASSLAVAADTQYF. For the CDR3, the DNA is TGTGCCAGCAGCTTAGCTGTGGCTGCGGATACGCAGTATTTT.

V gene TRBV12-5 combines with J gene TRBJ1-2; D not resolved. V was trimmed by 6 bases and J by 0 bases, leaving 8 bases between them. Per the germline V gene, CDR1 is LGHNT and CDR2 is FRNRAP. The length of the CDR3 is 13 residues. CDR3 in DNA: TGTGCTAGTGGGGGCACTGCTAACTATGGCTACACCTTC. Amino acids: CASGGTANYGYTF.

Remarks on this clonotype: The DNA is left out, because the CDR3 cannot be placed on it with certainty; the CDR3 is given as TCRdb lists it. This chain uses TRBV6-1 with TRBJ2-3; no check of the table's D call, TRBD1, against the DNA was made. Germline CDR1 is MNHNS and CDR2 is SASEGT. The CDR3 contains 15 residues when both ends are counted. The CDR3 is CASILDRASTDTQYF.

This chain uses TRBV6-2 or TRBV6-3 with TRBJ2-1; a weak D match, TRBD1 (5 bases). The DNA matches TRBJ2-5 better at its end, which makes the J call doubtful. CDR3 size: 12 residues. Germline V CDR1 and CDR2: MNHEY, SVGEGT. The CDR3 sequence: CASRQTGQGQYF. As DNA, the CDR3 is TGTGCCAGCCGTCAGACCGGTCAGGGCCAGTACTTC.

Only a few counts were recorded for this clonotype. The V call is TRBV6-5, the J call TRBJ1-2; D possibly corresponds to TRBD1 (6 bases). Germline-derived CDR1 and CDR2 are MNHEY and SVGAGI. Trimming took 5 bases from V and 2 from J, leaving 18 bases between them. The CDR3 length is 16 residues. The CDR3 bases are TGTGCCAGCAGTGGGCTCCTTTCCGGGGGCAACTATGGCTACACCTTC. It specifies CASSGLLSGGNYGYTF.

As DNA, the CDR3 is TGTGCCAGCACGGGACAGGCACAGAACACTGAAGCTTTCTTT. The encoded protein is CASTGQAQNTEAFF. The chain carries TRBV7-9 and TRBJ1-1, with TRBD1 identical over 8 bases. V gave up 7 bases and J gave up 1 base; unmatched junction bases: 5. The CDR3 sequence is 14 residues long. Germline CDR1 is SEHNR and CDR2 is FQNEAQ (reference sequence). Filled out from reference TRBV7-9 and TRBJ1-1, the complete variable domain reads DTGVSQNPRHKITKRGQNVTFRCDPISEHNRLYWYRQTLGQGPEFLTYFQNEAQLEKSRLLSDRFSAERPKGSFSTLEIQRTEQGDSAMYLCASTGQAQNTEAFFGQGTRLTVV.

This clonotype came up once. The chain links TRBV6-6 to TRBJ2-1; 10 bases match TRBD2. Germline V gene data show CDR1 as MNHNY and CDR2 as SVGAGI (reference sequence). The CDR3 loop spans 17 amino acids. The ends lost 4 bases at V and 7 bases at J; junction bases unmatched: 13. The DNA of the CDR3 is TGTGCCAGCAGTTCCACGACTAGCGGGTGGCCCAAAAATGAGCAGTTCTTC. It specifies CASSSTTSGWPKNEQFF.